This T cell receptor beta chain was retrieved from a study of CD8 T cells in ankylosing spondylitis. Study-level points and caveats: Significantly higher representation of disease-linked clones was reported for matched ankylosing spondylitis synovial fluid. Characteristic, it appeared, of ankylosing spondylitis blood was a TCR beta motif of about eight highly homologous variants. Disease-linked clones proved CD8+ and comparatively uncommon in peripheral blood.

This clonotype was found a few times. Its antigen is still unknown. Preparation of TCR beta libraries was done by quantitative 5'-RACE with molecular barcodes. Via MiXCR, TCRdb re-called the 5' RACE reads, giving one row per CDR3 protein. The sample lists 130,000 to 150,000 distinct CDR3 sequences, 7% to 9% occurring once. Input material: synovial fluid, either unsorted or a sorted T cell fraction (not recorded which). This sequence originates from a male donor with ankylosing spondylitis.

CDR3 DNA: TGCAGTGCTAGTGGTCTCGAGGTTTCCCATTCACCCCTCCACTTT. Its translation: CSASGLEVSHSPLHF. V usage is TRBV20-1 and J usage is TRBJ1-6; D is unclear. Trimming removed 3 bases at V and 8 bases at J, with 17 bases between. CDR1 DFQATT and CDR2 SNEGSKA come from the germline V gene (reference sequence). The CDR3 has 15 residues.